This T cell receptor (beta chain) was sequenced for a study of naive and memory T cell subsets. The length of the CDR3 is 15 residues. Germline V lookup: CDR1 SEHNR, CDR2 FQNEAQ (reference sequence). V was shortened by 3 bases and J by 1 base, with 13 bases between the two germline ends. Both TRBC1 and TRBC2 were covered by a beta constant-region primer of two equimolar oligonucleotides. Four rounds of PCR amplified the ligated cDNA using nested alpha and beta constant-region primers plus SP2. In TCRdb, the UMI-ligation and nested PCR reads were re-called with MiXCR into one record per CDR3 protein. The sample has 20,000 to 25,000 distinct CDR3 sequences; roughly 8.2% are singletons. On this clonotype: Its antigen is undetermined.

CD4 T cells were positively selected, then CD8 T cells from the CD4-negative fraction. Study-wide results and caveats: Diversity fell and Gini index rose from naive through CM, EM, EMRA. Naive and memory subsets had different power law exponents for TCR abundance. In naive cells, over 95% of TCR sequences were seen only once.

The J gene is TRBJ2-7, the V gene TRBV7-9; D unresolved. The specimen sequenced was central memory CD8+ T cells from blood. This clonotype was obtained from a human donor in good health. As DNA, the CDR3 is TGTGCCAGCAGCTTGCTCCGTACAATTTCCTACGAGCAGTACTTC. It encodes CASSLLRTISYEQYF.